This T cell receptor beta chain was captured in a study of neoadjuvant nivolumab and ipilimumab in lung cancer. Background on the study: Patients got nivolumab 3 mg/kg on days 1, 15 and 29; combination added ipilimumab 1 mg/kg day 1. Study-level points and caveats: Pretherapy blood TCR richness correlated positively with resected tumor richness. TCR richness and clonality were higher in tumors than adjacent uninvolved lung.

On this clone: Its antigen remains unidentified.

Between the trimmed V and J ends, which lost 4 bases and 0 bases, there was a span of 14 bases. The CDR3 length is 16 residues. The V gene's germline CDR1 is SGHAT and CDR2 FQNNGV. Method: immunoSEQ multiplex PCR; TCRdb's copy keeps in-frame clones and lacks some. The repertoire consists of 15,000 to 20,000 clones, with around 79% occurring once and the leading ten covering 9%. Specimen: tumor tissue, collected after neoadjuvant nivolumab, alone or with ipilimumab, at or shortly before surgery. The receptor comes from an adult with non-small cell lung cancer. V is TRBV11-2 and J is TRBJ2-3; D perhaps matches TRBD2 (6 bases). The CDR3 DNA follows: TGTGCCAGCAGCTCTCCTGCGGGGACGAGCACAGATACGCAGTATTTT. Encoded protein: CASSSPAGTSTDTQYF.